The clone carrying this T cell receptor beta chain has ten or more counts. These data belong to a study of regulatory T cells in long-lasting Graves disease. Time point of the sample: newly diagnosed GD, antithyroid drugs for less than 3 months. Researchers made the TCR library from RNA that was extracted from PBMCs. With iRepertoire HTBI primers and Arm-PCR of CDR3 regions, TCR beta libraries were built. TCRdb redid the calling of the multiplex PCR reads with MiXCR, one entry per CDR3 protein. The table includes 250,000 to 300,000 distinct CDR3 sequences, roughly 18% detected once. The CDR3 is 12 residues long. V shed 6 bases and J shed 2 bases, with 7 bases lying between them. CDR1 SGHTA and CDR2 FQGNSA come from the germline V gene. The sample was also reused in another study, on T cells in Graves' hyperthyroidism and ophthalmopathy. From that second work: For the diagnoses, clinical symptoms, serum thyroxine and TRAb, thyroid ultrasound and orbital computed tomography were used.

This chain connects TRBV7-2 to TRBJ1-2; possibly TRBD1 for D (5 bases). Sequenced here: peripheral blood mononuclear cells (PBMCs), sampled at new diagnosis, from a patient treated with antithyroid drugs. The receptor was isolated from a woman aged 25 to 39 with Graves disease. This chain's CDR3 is CASSAGNYGYTF. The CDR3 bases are TGTGCCAGCAGTGCAGGGAACTATGGCTACACCTTC.